The clone carrying this T cell receptor beta chain has a count of ten or more. These data are taken from a study of T-cell reconstitution after alpha-beta-depleted transplantation in children. The V end was cut by 5 bases, the J end by 7 bases, with 21 bases between. The V gene's germline CDR1 is DFQATT and CDR2 SNEGSKA (reference sequence). The CDR3 covers 14 residues. Library preparation (for TCRbeta) was performed with unique molecular identifiers. TCRdb independently ran MiXCR on the PCR reads; one entry per CDR3 protein. The sample shows 200,000 to 300,000 distinct CDR3 sequences, about 12% of them seen only once.

The receptor was isolated from a human donor who donated a stem cell graft to a child with acute lymphoblastic leukemia. This sequence joins TRBV20-1 and TRBJ2-7, with D possibly matching TRBD1 (6 bases). Sample: PBMCs from the stem cell graft donor, taken from the stem cell graft. CDR3: CSAERDKRAFEQYF. CDR3 in DNA: TGCAGTGCTGAAAGGGACAAGAGGGCCTTTGAGCAGTACTTC.